Listed below are T cell receptor beta chains from one sample, sequenced in a study of T-cell memory formation after mild COVID-19. TCRdb passed the 5' RACE reads through MiXCR, listing each CDR3 protein once. Of more than 250,000 distinct CDR3 sequences detected, about a sixth appear once; the ten largest clones hold roughly 23%. Source material: PBMCs or a T cell subset sorted from them (not recorded which). These receptors were obtained from a young man who had mild COVID-19 (a few samples of this study predate the infection). Cell type and time point are not known. Each CDR3 is given with its conserved first and last residue. The D gene is left open where the match is weak. Only part of the rows carry a size: once, few, many, or a class if the clone is expanded.

d_gene	j_gene	abundance	v_gene	CDR3nt	CDR3aa
NA	TRBJ1-1	NA	TRBV5-1	TGCGCCAGCAGCCCAAATATGAACACTGAAGCTTTCTTT	CASSPNMNTEAFF
NA	TRBJ1-1	NA	TRBV21-1	TGTGCCAGCAGGACAGGTAGCACTGAAGCTTTCTTT	CASRTGSTEAFF
NA	TRBJ1-3	many	TRBV29-1	TGCAGCGCCGGGACGGGGAACACCATATATTTT	CSAGTGNTIYF
NA	TRBJ2-5	few	TRBV10-3	TGTGCCATCAGTGCGGTGCAGGGCGGGGAGACCCAGTACTTC	CAISAVQGGETQYF
TRBD1	TRBJ1-2	few	TRBV5-1	TGCGCCAGCAGCCAGGACAGGGATGGCTACACCTTC	CASSQDRDGYTF
NA	TRBJ2-7	NA	TRBV5-4	TGTGCCAGCAGCTTGGCCGGAGGGAGCTATTACGAGCAGTACTTC	CASSLAGGSYYEQYF
NA	TRBJ2-5	few	TRBV5-1	TGCGCCAGCAGCTTGGCCTCGCTCATTCAAGAGACCCAGTACTTC	CASSLASLIQETQYF
TRBD2	TRBJ2-3	NA	TRBV7-2	TGTGCCAGCAGCTCGACTAGCCCCCCAGATACGCAGTATTTT	CASSSTSPPDTQYF
TRBD2	TRBJ2-6	few	TRBV5-1	TGCGCCAGCCGCGGGGGATCTGGGGCCAACGTCCTGACTTTC	CASRGGSGANVLTF
TRBD2	TRBJ2-1	NA	TRBV12-3/TRBV12-4	TGTGCCAGCAGTTTCGGGGGGGCGAATGAGCAGTTCTTC	CASSFGGANEQFF
NA	TRBJ1-2	NA	TRBV27	TGTGCCAGCCGATTGAGCTGGTCGGAGGGGTATGGCTACACCTTC	CASRLSWSEGYGYTF
NA	TRBJ2-3	NA	TRBV5-4	TGTGCCAGCAGCTTCGGATCGGGTAGGGCGACAGATACGCAGTATTTT	CASSFGSGRATDTQYF
NA	TRBJ2-7	NA	TRBV4-1	TGCGCCAGCAGCCAAGAGTTCCGGCTTCGGCCGAGATACGAGCAGTACTTC	CASSQEFRLRPRYEQYF
NA	TRBJ1-6	NA	TRBV19	TGTGCCAGTAGTATCCCGGATTCACCCCTCCACTTT	CASSIPDSPLHF
NA	TRBJ2-1	NA	TRBV6-1	TGTGCCAGCAGTGCCTACCCGGGCCTGGGGTACAATGAGCAGTTCTTC	CASSAYPGLGYNEQFF
TRBD1	TRBJ2-5	NA	TRBV5-1	TGCGCCAGCAGCGTCAGGGGGTACCAAGAGACCCAGTACTTC	CASSVRGYQETQYF
NA	TRBJ2-5	NA	TRBV18	TGTGCCAGCTCACCATACCGGCAGTGGCGGGAGACCCAGTACTTC	CASSPYRQWRETQYF
NA	TRBJ2-7	few	TRBV6-2/TRBV6-3	TGTGCCAGCAGTTACCAGGCAGGGAGCTACTACGAGCAGTACTTC	CASSYQAGSYYEQYF
NA	TRBJ1-1	NA	TRBV11-1	TGTGCCAGCACGGGGGGGAGGACTGAAGCTTTCTTT	CASTGGRTEAFF
NA	TRBJ2-5	few	TRBV6-2/TRBV6-3	TGTGCCAGCAGCCTACTAGGTGGGACCCAGTACTTC	CASSLLGGTQYF
NA	TRBJ2-5	NA	TRBV28	TGTGCCAGCAGTTCAATGGAACTTCCCCAAGAGACCCAGTACTTC	CASSSMELPQETQYF
NA	TRBJ2-3	NA	TRBV20-1	TGCAGTGCTACTAATGCTGGCAGGGGAACAGATACGCAGTATTTT	CSATNAGRGTDTQYF
NA	TRBJ2-7	few	TRBV9	TGTGCCAGCGGGGAGGCATACGAGCAGTACTTC	CASGEAYEQYF
NA	TRBJ1-6	NA	TRBV12-5	TGTGCTAGTGGTTTGCGCAGAAACTCACCCCTCCACTTT	CASGLRRNSPLHF
NA	TRBJ1-5	NA	TRBV15	TGTGCCACCAGCAGAAACACAGGACACAGTCAGCCCCAGCATTTT	CATSRNTGHSQPQHF
NA	TRBJ2-2	few	TRBV4-1	TGCGCCAGCAGCCCAACTGAGGTGAACACCGGGGAGCTGTTTTTT	CASSPTEVNTGELFF
NA	TRBJ2-3	NA	TRBV7-9	TGTGCCAGCAGCCACACCGGGACCACAGATACGCAGTATTTT	CASSHTGTTDTQYF
NA	TRBJ1-3	NA	TRBV4-3	TGCGCCATCAGCCAAGTGCAACGCTACTCAGACTCTGGAAACACCATATATTTT	CAISQVQRYSDSGNTIYF
NA	TRBJ1-1	few	TRBV6-2/TRBV6-3	TGTGCCAGCAGGGTTGCGAACACTGAAGCTTTCTTT	CASRVANTEAFF